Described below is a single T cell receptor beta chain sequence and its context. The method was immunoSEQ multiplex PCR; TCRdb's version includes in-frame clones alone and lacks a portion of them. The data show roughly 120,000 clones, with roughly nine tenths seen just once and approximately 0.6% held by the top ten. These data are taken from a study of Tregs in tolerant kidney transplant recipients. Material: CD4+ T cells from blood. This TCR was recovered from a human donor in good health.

CDR3 in amino acids: CASSSRGGRGETQYF. CDR3 nucleotides: TGTGCCAGCAGTTCAAGAGGTGGGAGGGGGGAGACCCAGTACTTC. The chain couples TRBV6-1 to TRBJ2-5, with D perhaps TRBD2 (7 bases). Germline CDR1 reads MNHNS; CDR2 reads SASEGT. This CDR3 has 15 residues. Trimming cost V 5 bases and J 5 bases, with 18 bases left between them.